These T cell receptor beta chains were read from a single sample in a study of blood T cell repertoires in COVID-19. The repertoire was sequenced with immunoSEQ multiplex PCR; TCRdb's copy has only in-frame clones and lacks some. Of about 98,000 clones in the sample, about 81% are singletons; the top ten hold less than 25%. Sequenced material: peripheral blood. Receptor source: a man in his 70s with acute or convalescent COVID-19. The CDR3 runs from the conserved cysteine through the conserved F or W. A D gene is named only where the DNA matches it firmly. The size of a clone is reported for some rows only, either as once, few or many, or as a class for expanded clones.

v_call	clone_size	d_call	j_call	cdr3_aa	cdr3_nt
TRBV15	-	-	TRBJ1-2	CATSRANYGYTF	TGTGCCACCAGCAGGGCCAACTATGGCTACACCTTC
TRBV7-9	once	-	TRBJ2-2	CASTRGEWDTGELFF	TGTGCCAGCACCAGGGGGGAGTGGGACACCGGGGAGCTGTTTTTT
TRBV18	-	TRBD2	TRBJ2-7	CASSRGTSGSSEQYF	TGTGCCAGCTCACGGGGGACTAGCGGGAGTAGTGAGCAGTACTTC
TRBV6-5	-	-	TRBJ2-1	CASSYSLSGGQFF	TGTGCCAGCAGTTACTCGTTATCCGGGGGGCAGTTCTTC
TRBV5-4	-	TRBD1	TRBJ1-6	CASSADRANSPLHF	TGTGCCAGCAGCGCGGACAGGGCAAATTCACCCCTCCACTTT
TRBV10-2	-	-	TRBJ2-3	CASSRERSTDTQYF	TGCGCCAGCAGTCGGGAGAGGTCCACAGATACGCAGTATTTT
TRBV9	-	-	TRBJ2-2	CASSAPGELFF	TGTGCCAGCAGCGCCCCTGGGGAGCTGTTTTTT
TRBV28	-	-	TRBJ1-2	CASSSPGAGVGYNYGYTF	TGTGCCAGCAGTTCGCCAGGGGCGGGGGTAGGCTACAACTATGGCTACACCTTC
TRBV5-6	-	-	TRBJ2-1	CASSLGLVGTEQFF	TGTGCCAGCAGCTTAGGCCTAGTGGGTACTGAGCAGTTCTTC
TRBV28	-	TRBD1	TRBJ1-1	CASLNRGKNTEAFF	TGTGCCAGCTTGAACAGGGGGAAGAACACTGAAGCTTTCTTT
TRBV4-2	-	TRBD2	TRBJ2-7	CASSQEGLAGDEQYF	TGTGCCAGCAGCCAAGAAGGGCTAGCGGGAGACGAGCAGTACTTC
TRBV11-2	few	-	TRBJ1-2	CASSSKGGVTSNYGYTF	TGTGCCAGCAGCTCGAAAGGGGGGGTTACATCTAACTATGGCTACACCTTC
TRBV9	-	-	TRBJ2-7	CAPGGGIYEQYF	TGTGCCCCGGGGGGCGGGATCTACGAGCAGTACTTC
TRBV19	few	-	TRBJ1-5	CASSIGTASNQPQHF	TGTGCCAGTAGTATAGGGACAGCTAGCAATCAGCCCCAGCATTTT
TRBV11-3	-	-	TRBJ2-2	CASTWGGNTGELFF	TGTGCCAGCACCTGGGGAGGGAACACCGGGGAGCTGTTTTTT
TRBV28	-	-	TRBJ2-7	CASTSQGLGTYEQYF	TGTGCCAGCACTAGCCAGGGGTTGGGAACCTACGAGCAGTACTTC
TRBV9	few	-	TRBJ1-5	CASSVDSDQPQHF	TGTGCCAGCAGCGTAGATTCCGATCAGCCCCAGCATTTT
TRBV6-6	-	-	TRBJ2-7	CASSPHLAEQYF	TGTGCCAGCAGTCCCCACCTAGCGGAGCAGTACTTC
TRBV2	-	TRBD1	TRBJ1-2	CASRADRALLVGYTF	TGTGCCAGCAGAGCCGACAGGGCCCTCCTCGTCGGCTACACCTTC
TRBV9	-	TRBD1	TRBJ2-7	CASSVGTGGGDEQYF	TGTGCCAGCAGCGTAGGGACAGGGGGCGGCGACGAGCAGTACTTC
TRBV5-6	-	TRBD1	TRBJ2-1	CASSSGGWEFF	TGTGCCAGCAGCTCAGGGGGCTGGGAGTTCTTC
TRBV15	-	-	TRBJ2-7	CATSARDTKGHEQYF	TGTGCCACCAGCGCCCGGGACACAAAGGGCCACGAGCAGTACTTC
TRBV7-8	-	TRBD2	TRBJ2-7	CASTLGTSGNYEQYF	TGTGCCAGCACCCTCGGAACTAGCGGGAACTACGAGCAGTACTTC
TRBV11-2	-	-	TRBJ2-2	CASSTTRYTGELFF	TGTGCCAGCAGCACAACTAGGTACACCGGGGAGCTGTTTTTT
TRBV14	-	TRBD2	TRBJ2-1	CASSQDRLAGYNEQFF	TGTGCCAGCAGCCAAGATCGGCTAGCGGGGTACAATGAGCAGTTCTTC
TRBV18	-	TRBD2	TRBJ2-1	CASSPRATGGNEQFF	TGTGCCAGCTCACCACGGGCTACGGGGGGGAATGAGCAGTTCTTC
TRBV6-5	once	-	TRBJ2-2	CASSYWQGTGELFF	TGTGCCAGCAGTTACTGGCAGGGAACCGGGGAGCTGTTTTTT
TRBV7-3	-	TRBD1	TRBJ2-1	CASSLRQGARNEQFF	TGTGCCAGCAGCTTACGGCAGGGGGCCCGGAATGAGCAGTTCTTC
TRBV5-8	-	-	TRBJ2-7	CASSFYPGGGDEQYF	TGTGCCAGCAGCTTCTATCCCGGAGGGGGGGACGAGCAGTACTTC
TRBV12-5	-	-	TRBJ2-7	CASGLDYYEQYF	TGTGCTAGTGGTTTGGACTATTACGAGCAGTACTTC
TRBV2	-	-	TRBJ1-5	CASSGGLYSNQPQHF	TGTGCCAGCAGTGGCGGACTGTATAGCAATCAGCCCCAGCATTTT
TRBV11-3	-	-	TRBJ2-1	CASSPDRGEQFF	TGTGCCAGCAGCCCCGATCGGGGTGAGCAGTTCTTC
TRBV28	-	-	TRBJ2-7	CASTGQYYEQYF	TGTGCCAGCACAGGACAGTACTACGAGCAGTACTTC
TRBV10-3	-	-	TRBJ2-5	CAIGTSGNSQETQYF	TGTGCCATCGGGACAAGCGGGAACTCGCAAGAGACCCAGTACTTC
TRBV11-2	-	TRBD2	TRBJ2-7	CASSLLAGPYEQYF	TGTGCCAGCAGCTTACTAGCGGGACCCTACGAGCAGTACTTC
TRBV9	few	TRBD1	TRBJ2-5	CASSLQGDVEWETQYF	TGTGCCAGCAGCCTGCAGGGGGACGTTGAGTGGGAGACCCAGTACTTC
TRBV6-2/TRBV6-3	-	TRBD1	TRBJ2-5	CASSYEGQGDRETQYF	TGTGCCAGCAGTTACGAGGGACAGGGGGATCGAGAGACCCAGTACTTC
TRBV7-2	-	-	TRBJ1-5	CASSERTAQRPQHF	TGTGCCAGCAGCGAACGGACAGCGCAACGGCCCCAGCATTTT
TRBV6-5	once	TRBD2	TRBJ2-5	CASSFTTGGGETQYF	TGTGCCAGCAGTTTTACTACTGGGGGAGGGGAGACCCAGTACTTC
TRBV30	-	-	TRBJ2-5	CAWGGAETQYF	TGTGCCTGGGGAGGGGCAGAGACCCAGTACTTC
TRBV5-1	-	-	TRBJ2-7	CASSLLLRGASYEQYF	TGCGCCAGCAGCTTGTTGCTTCGGGGGGCGTCCTACGAGCAGTACTTC
TRBV7-3	-	-	TRBJ1-2	CASSFGGGFGYTF	TGTGCCAGCAGCTTCGGCGGGGGCTTCGGCTACACCTTC
TRBV18	-	-	TRBJ2-5	CASSTGYQETQYF	TGTGCCAGCTCAACAGGGTACCAAGAGACCCAGTACTTC
TRBV29-1	-	TRBD1	TRBJ2-7	CSAGTGTYEQYF	TGCAGCGCCGGGACAGGGACCTACGAGCAGTACTTC
TRBV6-2/TRBV6-3	-	-	TRBJ1-1	CASSLQMEGGEAFF	TGTGCCAGCAGTCTTCAGATGGAGGGCGGTGAAGCTTTCTTT
TRBV9	-	TRBD2	TRBJ2-1	CASSVVGTSMRNEQFF	TGTGCCAGCAGCGTAGTGGGGACTAGCATGCGAAATGAGCAGTTCTTC
TRBV5-1	-	TRBD2	TRBJ2-7	CASSLAGGAYEQYF	TGCGCCAGCAGCTTGGCCGGGGGGGCCTACGAGCAGTACTTC
TRBV30	few	TRBD1	TRBJ1-1	CAWSVRTGGLAEAFF	TGTGCCTGGAGTGTACGAACAGGGGGCCTGGCTGAAGCTTTCTTT
TRBV15	few	-	TRBJ1-5	CATSRQVRQPQHF	TGTGCCACCAGCAGACAGGTACGACAGCCCCAGCATTTT
TRBV4-1	-	-	TRBJ2-1	CASSQVPRTAYNEQFF	TGCGCCAGCAGCCAAGTACCCCGGACAGCCTACAATGAGCAGTTCTTC
TRBV19	-	-	TRBJ2-1	CASSSGSNNEQFF	TGTGCCAGTAGCAGCGGCAGCAACAATGAGCAGTTCTTC